The 2 T cell receptor beta chains given below trace back to one sample, sequenced in a study of long-term antiretroviral therapy in people with HIV. Run at survey level, the immunoSEQ assay was version v3.0. Clones were read by immunoSEQ multiplex PCR, and TCRdb kept only the in-frame ones, dropping some. The sample lists tens of thousands of clones, around 80% occurring once. This material consisted of unsorted PBMCs, taken 1.5 years before starting antiretroviral therapy. The receptors were sampled from a man younger than 35 with HIV.

The gene calls are TRBV13 and TRBJ1-1; D perhaps matches TRBD1 (5 bases). The CDR3 has 13 amino acids. From germline, CDR1 is PRHDT and CDR2 FYEKMQ (reference sequence). V was clipped by 5 bases and J by 0 bases, with 7 bases between them. This CDR3 is CASSPGLNTEAFF. In nucleotides, the CDR3 is TGTGCCAGCAGCCCGGGACTGAACACTGAAGCTTTCTTT.

This chain joins TRBV13 and TRBJ2-1; D possibly corresponds to TRBD2 (6 bases). There are 18 residues in the CDR3. V lost 5 bases and J 1 base, leaving 21 bases between the germline ends. Germline assignment: CDR1 PRHDT and CDR2 FYEKMQ (reference sequence). In DNA form, the CDR3 reads TGTGCCAGCAGCAGACGCGCCGGGGGAGGTATGTCCTACAATGAGCAGTTCTTC. Its protein is CASSRRAGGGMSYNEQFF.